This paragraph covers one T cell receptor (beta chain) sequence. This clone has more than one count but fewer than ten. It lacks a known antigen. Per-base qualities were not stored, and no clone one base away is much larger. The record originates from a study of sequential checkpoint blockade in melanoma (dated by TCRdb to the late 2010s). Looking at the study overall: In a 1:1 randomization, patients received either first-line nivolumab then ipilimumab (arm A) or ipilimumab then nivolumab (arm B). Both trial sequences were followed by maintenance nivolumab. DNA from roughly 83 melanoma tumor samples collected before treatment underwent TCRbeta immunosequencing. Matched tumor biopsies were taken from roughly 22 patients before treatment and at week 13, after single-agent nivolumab (arm A) or ipilimumab (arm B). About 83% of the matched pre- and post-treatment tumor biopsy pairs came from the same lesion.

The treatment or condition label on this specimen signifies: randomized to nivolumab then ipilimumab (arm A) or the reverse (arm B). Prior DNA-damaging chemotherapy had not been received by any trial patient. Samples came from patients with melanoma in CheckMate 064, a randomized, open-label phase II trial of sequential checkpoint blockade. Genomic DNA from formalin-fixed paraffin-embedded (FFPE) tissue samples was used for tumor TCR sequencing. TCRbeta CDR3 regions were immunosequenced from genomic DNA with the immunoSEQ Assay. Before high-throughput sequencing, the genomic DNA was amplified using bias-controlled multiplex PCR. From the authors' description of their analysis: To quantify the absolute abundance of each unique TCRbeta CDR3 region, the sequences were collapsed and filtered. Clonality, defined as 1 minus Pielou's evenness, was calculated using productive rearrangements only. Tumor T-cell fraction was computed by normalizing TCRbeta template counts to usable DNA, estimated from several housekeeping genes. A previously published method was used to identify clones whose frequencies were significantly greater in on-treatment samples than in baseline samples. TCRdb limited this immuneACCESS table to in-frame rearrangements with V and J called. A share of clones is missing; checked studies link under half to unresolved V genes, and the rest is unexplained. D and trimming were read from the DNA, whereas the V and J calls and clone size are those reported in that table. The sample includes some 2,400 clones, with roughly 29% observed a single time. The top ten hold about 10% of the sample.

Points the paper makes about the study in general: Among patients in the nivolumab-first arm (arm A), tumor TIL clonality before treatment was associated with response (P = .04). Tumor T-cell fraction and clonality were correlated with PD-L1 staining and CD8+ T-cell counts, but not with mutational load. Within-arm analyses of tumor T-cell fraction were constrained by small sample sizes and reduced statistical power. Larger, independent patient cohorts are needed to validate the response-prediction model that combines TCR metrics and mutation burden. Achieving clinical benefit was about 30 times more likely for patients whose tumor T-cell fraction and clonality increased by week 13.

Cut back by 10 bases and 0 bases, the V and J ends lie 15 bases apart. The germline V gene provides CDR1 MDHEN and CDR2 SYDVKM. The CDR3 measures 14 amino acids from cysteine to phenylalanine. This entry keeps only the CDR3 DNA: 42 bases, framed from base 1. The sequenced sample was tumor tissue (inferred from file names), obtained from a patient given nivolumab and ipilimumab in sequence. This TCR came from a human donor with melanoma. The sequence is built from TRBV28 and TRBJ1-1; the D gene is possibly TRBD1, with 5 bases matching. The CDR3 region reads CATRSGDLNTEAFF. The DNA sequence is given as TGTGCCACTCGCTCGGGGGACCTGAACACTGAAGCTTTCTTT. The full variable domain, with segments outside the CDR3 supplied by the reference TRBV28 and TRBJ1-1 proteins, appears as DVKVTQSSRYLVKRTGEKVFLECVQDMDHENMFWYRQDPGLGLRLIYFSYDVKMKEKGDIPEGYSVSREKKERFSLILESASTNQTSMYLCATRSGDLNTEAFFGQGTRLTVV.